The clone carrying this T cell receptor (beta chain) was found many times. Its target is not known. These data belong to a study of T-cell reconstitution after alpha-beta-depleted transplantation in children. Study-wide findings and caveats: T-cell counts and diversity were attributed mostly to newly produced T cells one year after transplant. Where alpha-beta T cells came from about two months after transplant was reportedly several hundred expanded graft clones. Where some patients showed high TCRbeta diversity at day 60, it came from recipient T cells and thymic progenitors that had survived.

Trimming stripped 2 bases from V and 4 bases from J, with 15 bases between. The CDR3 is 14 amino acids. Germline CDR1 and CDR2: GTSNPN and SVGIG (reference sequence). Unique molecular identifiers were used to barcode this TCRbeta library. TCRdb used MiXCR to reprocess the PCR reads, holding one entry per CDR3 protein. The sample records approximately 500,000 distinct CDR3 sequences, under 12% being singletons. The chain joins TRBV30 to TRBJ2-7, with unresolved D. This TCR was recovered from a child aged 2-15 years with inherited bone marrow failure, due to receive a stem cell transplant. The material was PBMCs, obtained before TCRalphabeta/CD19-depleted stem cell transplant. The CDR3 region has the DNA TGTGCCTGGAGTAGGGCACCCAAATCGTACGAGCAGTACTTC. It is translated as CAWSRAPKSYEQYF.